The 27 T cell receptor beta chains below all came from one sample that was sequenced in a study of tumor T cells in aggressive B-cell lymphoma. Only in-frame clones appear in the TCRdb table, and some are missing; sequencing was by immunoSEQ multiplex PCR. The profile shows about 7,400 clones, approximately 80% of them singletons. Sequencing input: tumor tissue. All receptors derive from an adult with diffuse large B cell lymphoma.

The chain employs TRBV7-9 and TRBJ1-1, with D possibly being TRBD1 (5 bases). This CDR3 has 15 amino acids. Germline CDR1 SEHNR, CDR2 FQNEAQ (reference sequence). Trimming removed 0 bases at V and 6 bases at J, with 14 bases between. The CDR3 loop reads CASSLALVKGSEAFF. The CDR3 DNA follows: TGTGCCAGCAGCTTAGCACTTGTTAAGGGGTCTGAAGCTTTCTTT.

The chain has TRBV10-3 and TRBJ2-1, with D possibly being TRBD2 (5 bases). The V and J ends lost 8 bases and 6 bases respectively, with 11 bases between them. The CDR3 consists of 12 residues. Germline values: CDR1 ENHRY, CDR2 SYGVKD. This CDR3 is CAISRALNEQFF. DNA for the CDR3: TGTGCCATCTCGCGGGCGCTCAATGAGCAGTTCTTC.

The chain uses TRBV11-3 and TRBJ2-5; TRBD1 matches 8 bases. Losses at the gene ends were 1 base for V and 2 bases for J; bases not matched to a gene: 3. The CDR3 sequence is 15 residues long. In germline, CDR1 is SGHNT, CDR2 YENEEA. This CDR3 reads CASSLGGTGQETQYF. In DNA form, the CDR3 reads TGTGCCAGCAGCTTAGGGGGGACAGGACAAGAGACCCAGTACTTC.

The J gene is TRBJ1-5, the V gene TRBV7-9; 7 nucleotides match TRBD1. The length of the CDR3 is 17 residues. CDR1 SEHNR and CDR2 FQNEAQ come from the germline V gene (reference sequence). Losses at the gene ends were 10 bases for V and 2 bases for J; bases not matched to a gene: 17. In nucleotides, the CDR3 is TGTGCCAAGGTCCGGAAGGGGGCGCGTTCAGGCAATCAGCCCCAGCATTTT. It translates to CAKVRKGARSGNQPQHF.

The chain couples TRBV29-1 to TRBJ2-3; no definite D call. Per the germline V gene, CDR1 is SQVTM and CDR2 is ANQGSEA. V lost 7 bases and J 6 bases, leaving 8 bases between the germline ends. This CDR3 has 10 amino acids. This chain's CDR3 is CSARSDTQYF. CDR3 DNA: TGCAGCGCCCGTTCCGATACGCAGTATTTT.

The CDR3 loop is CAWTRDIFSGNTIYF. CDR3 nucleotide sequence: TGTGCCTGGACACGGGACATCTTCTCTGGAAACACCATATATTTT. This rearrangement joins TRBV30 to TRBJ1-3; tentative D call: TRBD1 (6 bases). V lost 4 bases and J 0 bases, leaving 13 bases between the germline ends. The germline V gene encodes CDR1 GTSNPN and CDR2 SVGIG (reference sequence). This CDR3 contains 15 residues.

This chain links TRBV5-1 with TRBJ1-4, with TRBD1 identical over 7 bases. Germline V gives CDR1 SGHRS, CDR2 YFSETQ. CDR3 length: 14 amino acids. Trimming removed 4 bases from V and 6 bases from J; junction bases left unmatched: 6. CDR3 DNA sequence: TGCGCCAGCAGCCGCAGGGGGATGGATGAAAAACTGTTTTTT. It encodes CASSRRGMDEKLFF. The full variable domain, its missing parts supplied by reference TRBV5-1 and TRBJ1-4, is KAGVTQTPRYLIKTRGQQVTLSCSPISGHRSVSWYQQTPGQGLQFLFEYFSETQRNKGNFPGRFSGRQFSNSRSEMNVSTLELGDSALYLCASSRRGMDEKLFFGSGTQLSVL.

This clone was seen a single time. The rearrangement joins TRBV20-1 to TRBJ2-5; no clear D. Trimming shortened V by 6 bases and J by 0 bases, and 5 bases separated the two germline ends. The CDR3 contains 11 residues. In germline, CDR1 is DFQATT, CDR2 SNEGSKA (reference sequence). CDR3 region: CSAEYQETQYF. The CDR3 bases are TGCAGTGCCGAGTACCAAGAGACCCAGTACTTC.

This chain connects TRBV4-1 to TRBJ1-5, with D possibly being TRBD1 (6 bases). Per germline, CDR1 MGHRA and CDR2 YSYEKL. The V and J ends lost 5 bases and 2 bases respectively, with 25 bases between them. This CDR3 contains 19 residues. The CDR3 region has the DNA TGCGCCAGCAGCGAAGGGTCCTCACAGGGTAAGGGCGGCAATCAGCCCCAGCATTTT. Translation gives CASSEGSSQGKGGNQPQHF.

The rearrangement uses TRBV25-1 and TRBJ2-5, with 8 bases lining up with TRBD1. Germline V gives CDR1 MGHDK, CDR2 SYGVNS. The CDR3 loop spans 14 amino acids. V shed 5 bases and J 1 base; nucleotides not matched to a gene: 3. The CDR3 here is CASSRGQVQETQYF. CDR3 sequence (DNA): TGTGCCAGCAGTAGGGGACAGGTCCAAGAGACCCAGTACTTC.

This chain joins TRBV28 and TRBJ1-4; D gene ambiguous. Germline lookup yields CDR1 MDHEN and CDR2 SYDVKM. CDR3 length: 16 residues. Trimming stripped 5 bases from V and 3 bases from J, with 16 bases between. The CDR3 region is CASSLSGLGANEKLFF. The CDR3 DNA reads TGTGCCAGCAGTCTGTCCGGACTTGGTGCTAATGAAAAACTGTTTTTT.

The V gene is TRBV28, the J gene TRBJ1-1; possibly TRBD1 for D (6 bases). This CDR3 comprises 14 residues. V lost 6 bases, J lost 2 bases, and 13 bases lay in between. Germline V CDR1 and CDR2: MDHEN, SYDVKM. CDR3 DNA: TGTGCCAGCAGCTACAGGGAGGGAAACACTGAAGCTTTCTTT. Translating it yields CASSYREGNTEAFF.

The V call is TRBV4-1, the J call TRBJ2-5; the D is unclear. The DNA matches TRBJ2-7 better at its end, which makes the J call doubtful. This CDR3 is built from 14 residues. CDR1 is MGHRA and CDR2 is YSYEKL in the germline V gene. The CDR3 reads CASSYQWSSYEQYF. Here the CDR3 DNA reads TGCGCCAGCAGCTACCAATGGAGCTCCTACGAGCAGTACTTC.

This rearrangement joins TRBV7-3 to TRBJ2-3; 7 nucleotides line up with TRBD1. Germline V CDR1 and CDR2: SGHTA, FQGTGA. The CDR3 extends over 14 amino acids. V shed 6 bases, J shed 2 bases, and the junction held 5 bases outside the gene matches. The CDR3 here is CASRRDSNTDTQYF. The CDR3 DNA reads as TGTGCCAGCAGACGGGACAGCAACACAGATACGCAGTATTTT.

The CDR3 DNA reads TGTGCCAGCTCAACTCATCCCGGGACATCGAGGGATCAGCCCCAGCATTTT. Translation: CASSTHPGTSRDQPQHF. The V gene is TRBV18, the J gene TRBJ1-5; a possible D gene is TRBD1 (6 bases). The germline V gene encodes CDR1 KGHSH and CDR2 LQKENI. With 5 bases removed from V and 5 bases from J, the gap between germline ends came to 22 bases. The CDR3 sequence is 17 residues long.

V is TRBV7-6 and J is TRBJ2-5; D perhaps matches TRBD1 (7 bases). Germline V lookup: CDR1 SGHVS, CDR2 FNYEAQ. Trimming removed 5 bases from V and 5 bases from J, with 18 bases in between. The CDR3 is 15 residues long. CDR3 in DNA: TGTGCCAGCAGCCTAGGGGGCGGGATTTATGAGACCCAGTACTTC. Translation gives CASSLGGGIYETQYF. Filled out from reference TRBV7-6 and TRBJ2-5, the complete variable domain reads GAGVSQSPRYKVTKRGQDVALRCDPISGHVSLYWYRQALGQGPEFLTYFNYEAQQDKSGLPNDRFSAERPEGSISTLTIQRTEQRDSAMYRCASSLGGGIYETQYFGPGTRLLVL.

The genes are TRBV27 and TRBJ1-6; D is perhaps TRBD1 (6 bases). Germline CDR1 reads MNHEY; CDR2 reads SMNVEV (reference sequence). Trimming pared 2 bases from V and 9 bases from J, leaving 11 bases between. This CDR3 is built from 14 residues. The CDR3 DNA sequence: TGTGCCAGCAGTTTACGGGGGGCTATTTCACCCCTCCACTTT. Its protein is CASSLRGAISPLHF.

The V and J genes are TRBV7-8 and TRBJ1-3, with D perhaps TRBD1 (5 bases). The germline gives CDR1 SGHVS, CDR2 FQNEAQ. The length of the CDR3 is 14 residues. The V gene lost 5 bases and the J gene lost 8 bases, with 16 bases spanning the gap. The CDR3 bases are TGTGCCAGCAGCCATTGGGAGGGGAGACACACCATATATTTT. As protein: CASSHWEGRHTIYF.

This chain joins TRBV7-2 and TRBJ1-4; D not resolved. The germline V gene has CDR1 SGHTA and CDR2 FQGNSA. V shed 1 base and J shed 7 bases, with 10 bases lying between them. This CDR3 has 14 amino acids. CDR3 DNA: TGTGCCAGCAGCTTAGAGGGAGGGTTTGAAAAACTGTTTTTT. It encodes CASSLEGGFEKLFF.

V and J are TRBV27 and TRBJ2-7; TRBD2 agrees at 10 bases. The V gene's germline CDR1 is MNHEY and CDR2 SMNVEV (reference sequence). The CDR3 extends over 13 amino acids. V lost 5 bases, J lost 4 bases, and 2 bases stayed unmatched. CDR3 residues: CASSPAGGYEQYF. CDR3 DNA: TGTGCCAGCAGTCCAGCGGGAGGGTACGAGCAGTACTTC.

Concerning this clone itself: This sample includes further DNA sequences coding for the same CDR3. The genes are TRBV29-1 and TRBJ2-1, with D maybe TRBD2 (5 bases). The germline gives CDR1 SQVTM, CDR2 ANQGSEA. This CDR3 is built from 15 residues. Trimming pared 3 bases from V and 3 bases from J, leaving 15 bases between. The CDR3 sequence: CSVDQPRTVYNEQFF. In DNA form, the CDR3 reads TGCAGCGTTGATCAACCCCGGACTGTCTACAATGAGCAGTTCTTC.

V usage is TRBV4-1 and J usage is TRBJ1-4; 10 nucleotides agree with TRBD1. Germline loops: CDR1 MGHRA, CDR2 YSYEKL. Trimming cost V 4 bases and J 1 base; bases outside gene matches: 12. The length of the CDR3 is 19 residues. The CDR3 here is CASSPRQGQGYLTNEKLFF. The CDR3 nucleotides are TGCGCCAGCAGCCCCCGACAGGGACAGGGGTATCTAACTAATGAAAAACTGTTTTTT.

The chain combines TRBV4-3 with TRBJ2-3, with TRBD2 matching 12 bases. CDR1 LGHNA and CDR2 YSLEER come from the germline V gene. After removal of 0 bases from V and 10 bases from J, the junction contained 11 bases not matched to a gene. The CDR3 is 17 amino acids. The DNA for the CDR3 is TGCGCCAGCAGCCAAGATCGGGCTAGCGGGAGGGTGCGCGCGCAGTATTTT. This encodes CASSQDRASGRVRAQYF.

The chain has TRBV5-1 and TRBJ1-1; 7 bases are shared with TRBD1. J gave up 1 base and V 4 bases, and 4 bases lay outside the gene matches. Germline V gene data show CDR1 as SGHRS and CDR2 as YFSETQ. CDR3 length: 14 amino acids. For the CDR3, the DNA is TGCGCCAGCAGCCTAAGGACAGGGAACACTGAAGCTTTCTTT. Translation: CASSLRTGNTEAFF. Full variable domain (outside the CDR3, taken from reference TRBV5-1 and TRBJ1-1): KAGVTQTPRYLIKTRGQQVTLSCSPISGHRSVSWYQQTPGQGLQFLFEYFSETQRNKGNFPGRFSGRQFSNSRSEMNVSTLELGDSALYLCASSLRTGNTEAFFGQGTRLTVV.

The chain combines TRBV21-1 with TRBJ1-4; no DNA check was done on the table's D call, TRBD1. TRBV21-1 is given as a pseudogene. CDR3 length: 14 amino acids. In DNA form, the CDR3 reads TGTGCCAGCAGCACCCGGGACACTTATGAAAAACTGTTTTTT. The encoded protein is CASSTRDTYEKLFF.

This chain joins TRBV10-1 and TRBJ2-3, with 11 bases matching TRBD2. V trimming: 3 bases; J trimming: 5 bases; junction bases outside the gene matches: 4. This CDR3 has 15 amino acids. Germline CDR1 and CDR2: WNHNN and SYGVQD (reference sequence). The CDR3 bases are TGCGCCAGCAGTGATAGCGGGAGGGCCGGAGATACGCAGTATTTT. Amino acids: CASSDSGRAGDTQYF.

This rearrangement joins TRBV28 to TRBJ2-2; D might be TRBD1 (7 bases). The CDR3 spans 13 residues. The V gene lost 11 bases and the J gene lost 1 base, with 11 bases spanning the gap. From germline, CDR1 is MDHEN and CDR2 SYDVKM. This CDR3 is CAGGTENTGELFF. The CDR3 DNA is TGTGCCGGAGGGACAGAGAACACCGGGGAGCTGTTTTTT.